The next 29 T cell receptor beta chains were all read from a single sample in a study of spatial heterogeneity in lung cancer. Study-wide results and limits: Tumors with more nonsynonymous mutations had more expanded intratumoral alpha and beta TCRs.

The time point is: sample taken at primary tumor resection. TCRdb redid the calling of the 5' RACE reads with MiXCR, one entry per CDR3 protein. The sample yields 9,000 or so distinct CDR3 sequences, approximately 2.9% seen once. These TCRs' antigens remain unknown. The starting material was lung tumor tissue, obtained at surgery. These receptors all come from a male donor with early-stage non-small cell lung cancer.

V gene TRBV5-1 combines with J gene TRBJ2-7; 10 positions match TRBD2. The CDR3 has 16 residues. J gave up 2 bases and V 0 bases, and 5 bases lay outside the gene matches. The germline V gene encodes CDR1 SGHRS and CDR2 YFSETQ. The CDR3 loop is CASSLDGLAATYEQYF. In DNA form, the CDR3 reads TGCGCCAGCAGCTTGGATGGACTAGCGGCCACCTACGAGCAGTACTTC.

In regard to this clonotype: This may come from a read error, since a much larger clone is one base off. The chain links TRBV18 to TRBJ2-7; D may be TRBD2 (5 bases). The CDR3 totals 14 residues. Germline CDR1 is KGHSH and CDR2 is LQKENI. The CDR3 region has the DNA TGTGCCAGCTCACCAAGCGGTCCAACCTACGAGCAGTGCTTC. Protein sequence: CASSPSGPTYEQCF. Looking up the rest from reference TRBV18 and TRBJ2-7 gives the full variable domain: NAGVMQNPRHLVRRRGQEARLRCSPMKGHSHVYWYRQLPEEGLKFMVYLQKENIIDESGMPKERFSAEFPKEGPSILRIQQVVRGDSAAYFCASSPSGPTYEQCFGPGTRLTVT.

This clonotype was seen repeatedly, ten times or more. The genes are TRBV10-3 and TRBJ2-2; 8 positions match TRBD1. The J segment lost 6 bases and the V segment lost 9 bases, leaving 3 bases of the junction unmatched. This CDR3 spans 12 amino acids. Germline assignment: CDR1 ENHRY and CDR2 SYGVKD. CDR3: CAIDRGAGELFF. The CDR3 nucleotides are TGTGCCATAGACAGGGGCGCCGGGGAGCTGTTTTTT.

This clonotype was seen repeatedly, ten times or more. This chain links TRBV7-8 with TRBJ1-5; 9 bases are a match to TRBD1. CDR1 and CDR2 from the germline V gene are SGHVS and FQNEAQ. V lost 5 bases to trimming and J lost 7 bases; unmatched junction nucleotides: 9. This CDR3 is built from 15 residues. The CDR3, as DNA: TGTGCCAGCAGCCACCGGGACAGGGTATTCCAGCCCCAGCATTTT. It encodes CASSHRDRVFQPQHF.

In this sample, this clonotype turned up many times. This rearrangement joins TRBV7-9 to TRBJ1-6; D ambiguous. V was cut by 1 base and J by 8 bases, with 6 bases left in between. The germline V gene encodes CDR1 SEHNR and CDR2 FQNEAQ (reference sequence). This CDR3 spans 13 amino acids. The CDR3 region is CASSLDRDSPLHF. The CDR3 coding sequence is TGTGCCAGCAGCTTAGACAGAGATTCACCCCTCCACTTT. Full variable domain (outside the CDR3, taken from reference TRBV7-9 and TRBJ1-6): DTGVSQNPRHKITKRGQNVTFRCDPISEHNRLYWYRQTLGQGPEFLTYFQNEAQLEKSRLLSDRFSAERPKGSFSTLEIQRTEQGDSAMYLCASSLDRDSPLHFGNGTRLTVT.

This clonotype occurred many times. The gene calls are TRBV7-6 and TRBJ2-2; no definite D call. Germline CDR1 SGHVS, CDR2 FNYEAQ. The CDR3 is made up of 15 amino acids. Trimming removed 3 bases at V and 4 bases at J, with 12 bases between. The CDR3 region has the DNA TGTGCCAGCAGCTTCGGCCAGACATCCACCGGGGAGCTGTTTTTT. This sequence encodes CASSFGQTSTGELFF. Full variable domain (outside the CDR3, taken from reference TRBV7-6 and TRBJ2-2): GAGVSQSPRYKVTKRGQDVALRCDPISGHVSLYWYRQALGQGPEFLTYFNYEAQQDKSGLPNDRFSAERPEGSISTLTIQRTEQRDSAMYRCASSFGQTSTGELFFGEGSRLTVL.

This clonotype is medium-sized. The V and J genes are TRBV5-1 and TRBJ1-4; TRBD1 might be the D (5 bases). The CDR3 contains 14 residues. Germline V CDR1 and CDR2: SGHRS, YFSETQ. V was trimmed by 4 bases and J by 7 bases, leaving 14 bases between them. The CDR3 DNA reads TGCGCCAGCAGCCCAGGGAACCTAGGTGAAAAACTGTTTTTT. Protein sequence: CASSPGNLGEKLFF.

Ten or more counts support this clonotype. The chain combines TRBV7-9 with TRBJ1-6; 7 bases match TRBD1. Germline values: CDR1 SEHNR, CDR2 FQNEAQ (reference sequence). The CDR3 sequence is 15 residues long. With 1 base clipped from V and 5 bases from J, the junction kept 2 bases outside the gene matches. Written as DNA, the CDR3 is TGTGCCAGCAGCTTAGGACAGGGAGATAATTCACCCCTCCACTTT. This translates into CASSLGQGDNSPLHF.

This clonotype was detected many times. The chain has TRBV28 and TRBJ1-5; D remains ambiguous. The V and J ends lost 4 bases and 4 bases respectively, with 11 bases between them. From germline, CDR1 is MDHEN and CDR2 SYDVKM. This CDR3 has 14 residues. The CDR3 region is CASSSVGVNQPQHF. The DNA for the CDR3 is TGTGCCAGCAGTTCCGTTGGGGTAAATCAGCCCCAGCATTTT.

This clonotype was seen at least ten times. J is TRBJ1-5 and V is TRBV6-6; D may be TRBD1 (5 bases). CDR1 MNHNY and CDR2 SVGAGI come from the germline V gene (reference sequence). CDR3 length: 15 amino acids. V was cut by 6 bases and J by 1 base, with 13 bases left in between. CDR3 sequence (DNA): TGTGCCAGCAGGGTGATACGGGACAGCAATCAGCCCCAGCATTTT. Its translation is CASRVIRDSNQPQHF.

This clonotype was observed many times. The chain joins TRBV7-9 to TRBJ1-6; TRBD1 is a possible D gene (6 bases). The CDR3 spans 15 residues. The V end lost 0 bases, the J end lost 6 bases, and 9 bases lay between the germline ends. CDR1 is SEHNR and CDR2 is FQNEAQ in the germline V gene (reference sequence). CDR3 loop: CASSLAGHSNSPLHF. The CDR3 nucleotides read TGTGCCAGCAGCTTAGCGGGACATAGTAATTCACCCCTCCACTTT.

J is TRBJ2-7 and V is TRBV7-9, with TRBD1 identical over 7 bases. The CDR3 loop spans 11 amino acids. Losses at the gene ends were 8 bases for V and 7 bases for J; bases not matched to a gene: 5. Germline CDR1 reads SEHNR; CDR2 reads FQNEAQ (reference sequence). The CDR3 nucleotides read TGTGCCAGCGCGACAGGGTCTGAGCAGTACTTC. The encoded protein is CASATGSEQYF.

The sample holds many counts of this clonotype. This chain joins TRBV20-1 and TRBJ1-1; D is perhaps TRBD1 (6 bases). There are 13 residues in the CDR3. Germline V CDR1 and CDR2: DFQATT, SNEGSKA (reference sequence). The germline V and J ends were trimmed by 3 bases and 0 bases, with 8 bases remaining between them. The CDR3 protein is CSASGQMNTEAFF. DNA for the CDR3: TGCAGTGCTAGCGGACAGATGAACACTGAAGCTTTCTTT.

This sequence joins TRBV20-1 and TRBJ2-1, with 12 nucleotides matching TRBD2. Germline CDR1 reads DFQATT; CDR2 reads SNEGSKA (reference sequence). The trim removed 3 bases at V and 7 bases at J, leaving 10 bases unmatched. The CDR3 runs 16 residues. Here the CDR3 reads CSARALGLAGWNEQFF. CDR3 bases: TGCAGTGCTAGGGCCCTCGGACTAGCGGGGTGGAATGAGCAGTTCTTC.

This clonotype was observed many times. This chain links TRBV6-5 with TRBJ2-3; D might be TRBD2 (7 bases). Germline CDR1 is MNHEY and CDR2 is SVGAGI. V shed 9 bases and J shed 3 bases, with 19 bases lying between them. This CDR3 comprises 15 residues. CDR3 sequence: CASKRGGGATDTQYF. For the CDR3, the DNA is TGTGCCAGTAAGAGAGGGGGGGGCGCGACAGATACGCAGTATTTT.

This clonotype is judged medium-sized (0.01 to 0.1%). The genes are TRBV6-5 and TRBJ2-1; 11 bases match TRBD2. Trimming took 4 bases from V and 6 from J; bases not matched to a gene: 2. The CDR3 loop spans 14 amino acids. Germline CDR1 reads MNHEY; CDR2 reads SVGAGI. CDR3 DNA sequence: TGTGCCAGCAGTTCGGGACTAGCGGCCAATGAGCAGTTCTTC. Its translation is CASSSGLAANEQFF.

This clonotype was detected ten times or more. This chain joins TRBV7-9 and TRBJ1-2, with D uncertain. The CDR3 consists of 15 residues. Germline V gene data show CDR1 as SEHNR and CDR2 as FQNEAQ (reference sequence). V shed 3 bases and J shed 1 base, with 12 bases lying between them. The CDR3 DNA is TGTGCCAGCAGCTTCGGGGAGGGAAGTAACTATGGCTACACCTTC. Amino acid sequence: CASSFGEGSNYGYTF.

This clonotype was counted many times. In nucleotides, the CDR3 is TGCAGCGCGGAGGGAGGTCCCACCTACGAGCAGTACTTC. Protein product: CSAEGGPTYEQYF. The V and J genes are TRBV29-1 and TRBJ2-7; maybe TRBD2 (6 bases). In germline, CDR1 is SQVTM, CDR2 ANQGSEA. V was pared by 7 bases and J by 2 bases, with 15 bases between. CDR3 size: 13 residues.

This clonotype was counted ten times or more. The chain employs TRBV28 and TRBJ2-3, with TRBD1 matching 8 bases. The CDR3 is 17 amino acids. Germline V gives CDR1 MDHEN, CDR2 SYDVKM. Trimming at V came to 5 bases and at J to 0 bases, leaving 10 bases not matched to a gene. This chain's CDR3 is CASSDGQGGASTDTQYF. The CDR3 region has the DNA TGTGCCAGCAGTGACGGACAGGGCGGTGCTAGCACAGATACGCAGTATTTT.

This clonotype was detected ten times or more. This sequence joins TRBV25-1 and TRBJ2-5, with 7 bases that match TRBD2. V shed 3 bases and J 5 bases; nucleotides not matched to a gene: 12. CDR1 is MGHDK and CDR2 is SYGVNS in the germline V gene. The CDR3 totals 16 residues. CDR3 sequence: CASSDFGLVGAETQYF. CDR3 DNA: TGTGCCAGCAGTGATTTCGGACTAGTTGGGGCCGAGACCCAGTACTTC.

This clonotype was recorded many times. V and J are TRBV12-3 or TRBV12-4 and TRBJ1-2; TRBD1 agrees at 9 bases. The junction had 12 bases not matched to a gene; V was cut back by 6 bases and J by 7 bases. This CDR3 is 15 amino acids long. The CDR3 region has the DNA TGTGCCAGCAGCGCTCAACAGGGGGCAAACCGTGGCTACACCTTC. Protein product: CASSAQQGANRGYTF.

This clonotype was recorded at least ten times. The CDR3 DNA reads as TGTGCCAGCAGCGTAGGCGGGGGGACCGGGGAGCTGTTTTTT. This translates into CASSVGGGTGELFF. V is TRBV9 and J is TRBJ2-2; 8 bases are a match to TRBD2. Germline trimming cut 0 bases from V and 5 bases from J; bases unmatched to any gene: 0. The length of the CDR3 is 14 residues. Germline CDR1 and CDR2: SGDLS and YYNGEE.

This clonotype is classed as medium-sized. CDR3 sequence reads: CSVGAGYYTF. DNA of the CDR3: TGCAGCGTTGGAGCTGGGTACTACACCTTC. This chain uses TRBV29-1 with TRBJ1-2; D uncertain. V was cut by 4 bases and J by 10 bases, with 10 bases left in between. Germline lookup yields CDR1 SQVTM and CDR2 ANQGSEA. CDR3 length: 10 amino acids.

This clonotype showed up many times. The gene calls are TRBV6-5 and TRBJ2-5; TRBD1 agrees at 7 bases. The trim removed 6 bases at V and 7 bases at J, leaving 5 bases unmatched. In germline, CDR1 is MNHEY, CDR2 SVGAGI. This CDR3 region has 12 residues. CDR3 sequence (DNA): TGTGCCAGCAGGGGGACAGTAGGGACCCAGTACTTC. Its translation is CASRGTVGTQYF.

This clonotype was counted many times. In DNA, the CDR3 is TGTGCCAGCAGCCCGTGGGGTTATAATTCACCCCTCCACTTT. Its protein product is CASSPWGYNSPLHF. V and J are TRBV11-3 and TRBJ1-6; D gene unclear. Germline values: CDR1 SGHNT, CDR2 YENEEA. CDR3 length: 14 amino acids. Trimming took off 5 bases at V and 4 bases at J, with 9 bases between the two ends.

At least ten counts were recorded for this clonotype. This chain joins TRBV6-6 and TRBJ2-1; 9 bases agree with TRBD1. This CDR3 has 15 residues. V lost 5 bases and J lost 7; bases outside the gene matches: 9. Germline V gives CDR1 MNHNY, CDR2 SVGAGI (reference sequence). This chain's CDR3 is CASSLSGQGWNEQFF. The CDR3 DNA is TGTGCCAGCAGTCTAAGTGGACAGGGGTGGAATGAGCAGTTCTTC.

This clonotype was detected many times. V usage is TRBV7-8 and J usage is TRBJ1-5, with D possibly being TRBD1 (5 bases). The CDR3 extends over 16 amino acids. CDR1 is SGHVS, CDR2 FQNEAQ, per germline. Trimming shortened V by 5 bases and J by 4 bases, and 18 bases separated the two germline ends. The CDR3 loop is CASSPLGGRSNQPQHF. The CDR3 region has the DNA TGTGCCAGCAGCCCCCTGGGGGGTAGGTCGAATCAGCCCCAGCATTTT.

The table lists this clonotype with many counts. The chain recombines TRBV6-6 with TRBJ1-5; no clear D gene. Trimming left V 0 bases short and J 0 bases short, with 0 bases between. Germline CDR1 is MNHNY and CDR2 is SVGAGI (reference sequence). The length of the CDR3 is 13 residues. The CDR3 protein is CASSYSSNQPQHF. As DNA, the CDR3 is TGTGCCAGCAGTTACTCTAGCAATCAGCCCCAGCATTTT.

By frequency in the sample, this clonotype is medium-sized. The V call is TRBV5-1, the J call TRBJ2-1; D is unresolved. Deletions cut 7 bases from V and 0 bases from J, with 11 bases between. Germline assignment: CDR1 SGHRS and CDR2 YFSETQ. This CDR3 region has 14 residues. CDR3 amino acids: CASGPGSSYNEQFF. For the CDR3, the DNA is TGCGCCAGCGGACCCGGAAGCTCCTACAATGAGCAGTTCTTC.